Listed below are T cell receptor beta chains from one sample, sequenced in a study of blood T cell repertoires in COVID-19. Produced via immunoSEQ multiplex PCR; TCRdb's table is partial and in-frame only. The sample lists 250,000 to 350,000 clones; about 87% were seen once. Specimen: PBMCs or T cells enriched from blood (not recorded which). The source is a woman aged 50 to 65 who had recovered from COVID-19. The CDR3 runs from the conserved cysteine through the conserved F or W. D genes are given only for firm matches. Clone size is stated in some rows and not others, as once, few, many or a class when expanded.

clone size | D gene | J gene | V gene | CDR3 DNA | CDR3 protein
NA | NA | TRBJ1-1 | TRBV30 | TGTGCCTGCATCCCGGGGGGCCTGGGAGCTTTCTTT | CACIPGGLGAFF
NA | TRBD1 | TRBJ1-2 | TRBV28 | TGTGCCAGCGAGACAGGGGGCCCACCCTATGGCTACACCTTC | CASETGGPPYGYTF
NA | NA | TRBJ2-1 | TRBV28 | TGTGCCAGCACCGAGGGGGGGATCCATATGAATGAGCAGTTCTTC | CASTEGGIHMNEQFF
many | TRBD1 | TRBJ2-7 | TRBV6-2/TRBV6-3 | TGTGCCAGCAGTCATCCCGGGACAGGGGGCCGCGAGCAGTACTTC | CASSHPGTGGREQYF
NA | TRBD2 | TRBJ2-2 | TRBV7-2 | TGTGCCAGCAGCTTAATAGCGGGAGTCGGGGAGCTGTTTTTT | CASSLIAGVGELFF
NA | NA | TRBJ1-1 | TRBV7-2 | TGTGCCAGCAGTCCTGACAGCCCGAACACTGAAGCTTTCTTT | CASSPDSPNTEAFF
NA | NA | TRBJ2-7 | TRBV6-5 | TGTGCCAGCAGTTTCAGTGTTCACTACGAGCAGTACTTC | CASSFSVHYEQYF
NA | TRBD1 | TRBJ2-1 | TRBV28 | TGTGCCAGCAGTTGGCTCAGGGGGCCCCGGAGGTACAATGAGCAGTTCTTC | CASSWLRGPRRYNEQFF
NA | TRBD1 | TRBJ1-2 | TRBV7-2 | TGTGCCAGCAGCGCACAGACAGGGGTGGCCTATGGCTACACCTTC | CASSAQTGVAYGYTF
NA | TRBD2 | TRBJ2-2 | TRBV28 | TGTGCCAGCGGGAGCGGGAGGGTAACCGGGGAGCTGTTTTTT | CASGSGRVTGELFF
NA | NA | TRBJ1-1 | TRBV5-4 | TGTGCCAGCAGCTGGACCGGGACAATGAACACTGAAGCTTTCTTT | CASSWTGTMNTEAFF
NA | TRBD2 | TRBJ2-1 | TRBV6-4 | TGTGCCAGCAGCCCCCGGGGACTAGCTTCAAATGAGCAGTTCTTC | CASSPRGLASNEQFF
NA | TRBD1 | TRBJ1-2 | TRBV6-6 | TGTGCCAGCAGTACAGGGGGCAGGGGCTACACCTTC | CASSTGGRGYTF
NA | NA | TRBJ2-5 | TRBV21-1 | TGTGCCAGCAGCAAAAGGCGGGGGGCTCAGGACCAGTACTTC | CASSKRRGAQDQYF
NA | TRBD2 | TRBJ2-1 | TRBV4-1 | TGCGCCAGCAGCCAAGACGGGACTAGCGGTTACAATGAGCAGTTCTTC | CASSQDGTSGYNEQFF
NA | NA | TRBJ2-7 | TRBV28 | TGTGCCAGCAAAAGGACAACCCCCTACGAGCAGTACTTC | CASKRTTPYEQYF
NA | TRBD1 | TRBJ1-5 | TRBV28 | TGTGCCAGTATGGGGACAGCCCGGGGTCAGCCCCAGCATTTT | CASMGTARGQPQHF
NA | NA | TRBJ2-2 | TRBV4-3 | TGCGCCAGCAGCCAAGGCACTATGAACACCGGGGAGCTGTTTTTT | CASSQGTMNTGELFF
NA | NA | TRBJ2-1 | TRBV6-6 | TGTGCCAGCAGTGGGGCGGGGAATGAGCAGTTCTTC | CASSGAGNEQFF
NA | NA | TRBJ2-1 | TRBV18 | TGTGCCAGCTCTAGCCGACTAGTTAATGAGCAGTTCTTC | CASSSRLVNEQFF
NA | TRBD1 | TRBJ2-5 | TRBV28 | TGTGCCAGCAGTTCTCCGGGACAGTCAATAGGGGAGACCCAGTACTTC | CASSSPGQSIGETQYF
NA | NA | TRBJ2-2 | TRBV10-2 | TGCGCCAGCACCCTAGGCGAGTCCAGGAACACCGGGGAGCTGTTTTTT | CASTLGESRNTGELFF
NA | TRBD2 | TRBJ2-3 | TRBV5-1 | TGCGCCAGCAGCCTACCCAACCTAGCGGGAGGCACAGATACGCAGTATTTT | CASSLPNLAGGTDTQYF
NA | TRBD1 | TRBJ1-2 | TRBV28 | TGTGCCAGCAGTTTGTCACCAGGGGGTATCTATGGCTACACCTTC | CASSLSPGGIYGYTF
NA | NA | TRBJ2-7 | TRBV11-2 | TGTGCCAGCAGCTTAGAACAGCCCTACGAGCAGTACTTC | CASSLEQPYEQYF
NA | TRBD1 | TRBJ1-6 | TRBV7-3 | TGTGCCAGCAGCGCCGGGACAGGGGATGCTAATTCACCCCTCCACTTT | CASSAGTGDANSPLHF
once | NA | TRBJ2-1 | TRBV11-3 | TGTGCCAGCAGCTTAGAAGGGGCAAAGGGAGGTGAGCAGTTCTTC | CASSLEGAKGGEQFF
NA | NA | TRBJ1-2 | TRBV29-1 | TGCAGCGTTGAATGGGCAGTCGGGGTCTACACCTTC | CSVEWAVGVYTF
once | NA | TRBJ2-7 | TRBV6-4 | TGTGCCAGCAGTTTCGGCCGGGGGTCCCACGAGCAGTACTTC | CASSFGRGSHEQYF
NA | TRBD1 | TRBJ1-4 | TRBV5-8 | TGTGCCAGCAGCTTGGGGACAGGGGTACATGAAAAACTGTTTTTT | CASSLGTGVHEKLFF
NA | TRBD1 | TRBJ2-7 | TRBV5-1 | TGCGCCAGCAGTCGGCGGGACAGGGTTTGGGAGCAGTACTTC | CASSRRDRVWEQYF
NA | NA | TRBJ2-6 | TRBV19 | TGTGCCAGTAGTATAATCTACTCTGGGGCCAACGTCCTGACTTTC | CASSIIYSGANVLTF
once | TRBD1 | TRBJ1-3 | TRBV5-1 | TGCGCCAGCAGCGTGGGACAGGGAGGAAACACCATATATTTT | CASSVGQGGNTIYF
NA | TRBD1 | TRBJ2-1 | TRBV18 | TGTGCCAGCTCATCCACGGCAGGGGGCGTGAAGAATGAGCAGTTCTTC | CASSSTAGGVKNEQFF
NA | TRBD2 | TRBJ2-7 | TRBV4-1 | TGCGCCAGCAGCCAAGGACTAGCGGGAGTTGGCGAGCAGTACTTC | CASSQGLAGVGEQYF
NA | NA | TRBJ2-2 | TRBV9 | TGTGCCAGCAGCGTAGGCCTAGCGCAGAACACCGGGGAGCTGTTTTTT | CASSVGLAQNTGELFF
NA | NA | TRBJ2-3 | TRBV7-3 | TGTGCCAGCAGCTTAAGGGCTCACACAGATACGCAGTATTTT | CASSLRAHTDTQYF
NA | TRBD1 | TRBJ2-7 | TRBV10-3 | TGTGCCATCAGTGATCAAGGACAGGGGGCCTACGAGCAGTACTTC | CAISDQGQGAYEQYF
NA | NA | TRBJ2-3 | TRBV15 | TGTGCCACCAGCAGGGGCCGATCAAGCACAGATACGCAGTATTTT | CATSRGRSSTDTQYF
once | NA | TRBJ2-1 | TRBV7-9 | TGTGCCAGCCAGGCTTTTTATGAGCAGTTCTTC | CASQAFYEQFF
NA | NA | TRBJ1-5 | TRBV2 | TGTGCCAGCACCCTAGACAGTCTCAATCAGCCCCAGCATTTT | CASTLDSLNQPQHF
NA | TRBD1 | TRBJ1-6 | TRBV19 | TGTGCCAGCGTAACAGGGGGCCTTGGCAATTCACCCCTCCACTTT | CASVTGGLGNSPLHF
NA | NA | TRBJ1-3 | TRBV7-9 | TGTGCCAGCAGACTATCAGGGTCCTCTGGAAACACCATATATTTT | CASRLSGSSGNTIYF
NA | TRBD2 | TRBJ2-1 | TRBV9 | TGTGCCAGCAGCGGAGGAAGCGGGAGTACTTACAATGAGCAGTTCTTC | CASSGGSGSTYNEQFF
NA | TRBD1 | TRBJ1-1 | TRBV19 | TGTGCCAGTACCTGGGGCAGGGGGAATGAAGCTTTCTTT | CASTWGRGNEAFF
NA | NA | TRBJ1-2 | TRBV5-1 | TGCGCCAGCAGCTTGGTAGGGGGAACAAACTATGGCTACACCTTC | CASSLVGGTNYGYTF
NA | TRBD1 | TRBJ2-7 | TRBV5-5 | TGTGCCAGCAGCTTGGCTGGGACAGGGAACTACGAGCAGTACTTC | CASSLAGTGNYEQYF
once | NA | TRBJ2-7 | TRBV5-1 | TGCGCCAGCAGCTTAGAGACTAGCTCCTACGAGCAGTACTTC | CASSLETSSYEQYF
NA | NA | TRBJ2-3 | TRBV11-2 | TGTGCCAGCAGCCGCCCGTACCCAAACGAGAATACGCAGTATTTT | CASSRPYPNENTQYF
NA | NA | TRBJ2-2 | TRBV5-1 | TGCGCCAGCACAGGACTCGAGGACACCGGGGAGCTGTTTTTT | CASTGLEDTGELFF
NA | TRBD2 | TRBJ2-1 | TRBV6-5 | TGTGCCAGCAGTTACTCGCTGGCGGGAGGGTACAATGAGCAGTTCTTC | CASSYSLAGGYNEQFF
once | NA | TRBJ2-5 | TRBV9 | TGTGCCAGCAGCGTAGAAAGGGGCGAGACCCAGTACTTC | CASSVERGETQYF
NA | TRBD1 | TRBJ1-2 | TRBV28 | TGTGCCAGCAGTTTACGGGGACAGGGGTATGGCTACACCTTC | CASSLRGQGYGYTF
NA | NA | TRBJ1-5 | TRBV4-2 | TGTGCCAGCAGCCTAAGCGGGCAGGGAAGTCAGCCCCAGCATTTT | CASSLSGQGSQPQHF